This TCR beta chain comes out of a study of naive and memory T cell subsets. Both TRBC1 and TRBC2 were covered by a beta constant-region primer of two equimolar oligonucleotides. Nested alpha and beta constant-region primers with the SP2 primer drove four PCR rounds on ligated cDNA. MiXCR, applied by TCRdb to the UMI-ligation and nested PCR reads, yields one record per CDR3 protein. In the table there are more than 100,000 distinct CDR3 sequences, 36% of which are singletons. Trimming took 5 bases from V and 0 from J, leaving 8 bases between them. Looked up from germline, CDR1 is WSHSY and CDR2 is SAAADI. The CDR3 has 14 amino acids. Only a few counts were recorded for this clonotype.

Sequencing was performed on central memory CD4+ T cells from blood. This receptor was identified in a human donor in good health. The rearrangement joins TRBV10-2 to TRBJ1-5; unclear D gene. This CDR3 is CASSPSDSNQPQHF. CDR3 DNA: TGCGCCAGCAGTCCTTCCGATAGCAATCAGCCCCAGCATTTT.